This T cell receptor (beta chain) was identified during a study of radiotherapy plus CTLA-4 blockade in lung cancer. Looking at the study overall: Among patients, around 18% showed objective responses, and approximately 31% had disease control. Study-level points and caveats: Response was reportedly best predicted by early blood T cell clone dynamics, with interferon-beta. TCR clones originating in tumors grew in number in blood after radiotherapy plus ipilimumab.

A word on this clone: The antigen is unknown.

Clones were sequenced by immunoSEQ multiplex PCR, and TCRdb holds only the in-frame ones, with some missing. Among 80,000 to 95,000 clones listed, approximately 82% were seen once. In germline, CDR1 is MNHEY, CDR2 SMNVEV (reference sequence). Deletions cut 6 bases from V and 3 bases from J, with 8 bases between. CDR3 length: 13 residues. V and J are TRBV27 and TRBJ2-2; D may match TRBD1 or TRBD2 (6 bases each). The source was peripheral blood, collected from a patient treated with radiotherapy plus ipilimumab. The sequence was collected from a human donor with non-small cell lung cancer that progressed on radiotherapy plus ipilimumab. Here the CDR3 reads CASRGGHTGELFF. DNA for the CDR3: TGTGCCAGCAGGGGGGGCCACACCGGGGAGCTGTTTTTT.